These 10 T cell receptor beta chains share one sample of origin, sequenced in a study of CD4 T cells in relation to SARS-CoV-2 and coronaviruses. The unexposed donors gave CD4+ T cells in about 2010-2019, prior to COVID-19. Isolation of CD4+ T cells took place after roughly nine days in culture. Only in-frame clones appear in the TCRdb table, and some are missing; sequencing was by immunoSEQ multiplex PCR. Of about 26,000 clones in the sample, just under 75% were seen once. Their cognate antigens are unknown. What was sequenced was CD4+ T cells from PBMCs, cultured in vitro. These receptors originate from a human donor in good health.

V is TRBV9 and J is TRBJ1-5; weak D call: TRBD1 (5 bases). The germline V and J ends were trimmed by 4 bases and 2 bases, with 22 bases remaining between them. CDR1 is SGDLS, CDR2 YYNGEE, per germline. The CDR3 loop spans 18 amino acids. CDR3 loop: CASSPRRQTLRGNQPQHF. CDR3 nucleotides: TGTGCCAGCAGCCCCCGCAGACAGACCCTCCGGGGCAATCAGCCCCAGCATTTT. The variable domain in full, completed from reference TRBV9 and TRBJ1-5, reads DSGVTQTPKHLITATGQRVTLRCSPRSGDLSVYWYQQSLDQGLQFLIQYYNGEERAKGNILERFSAQQFPDLHSELNLSSLELGDSALYFCASSPRRQTLRGNQPQHFGDGTRLSIL.

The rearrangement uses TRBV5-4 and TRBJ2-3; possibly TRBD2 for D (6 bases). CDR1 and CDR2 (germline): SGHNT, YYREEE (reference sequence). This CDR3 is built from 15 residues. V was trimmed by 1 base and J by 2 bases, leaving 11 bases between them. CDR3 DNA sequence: TGTGCCAGCAGCTTGTCAAGCGGGTACACAGATACGCAGTATTTT. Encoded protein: CASSLSSGYTDTQYF.

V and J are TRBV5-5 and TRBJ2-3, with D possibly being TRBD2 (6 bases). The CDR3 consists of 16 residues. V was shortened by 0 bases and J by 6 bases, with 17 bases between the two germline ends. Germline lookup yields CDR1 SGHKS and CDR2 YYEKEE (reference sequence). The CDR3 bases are TGTGCCAGCAGCTTGGGTGGAGCGGGCCCATTGGATACGCAGTATTTT. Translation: CASSLGGAGPLDTQYF.

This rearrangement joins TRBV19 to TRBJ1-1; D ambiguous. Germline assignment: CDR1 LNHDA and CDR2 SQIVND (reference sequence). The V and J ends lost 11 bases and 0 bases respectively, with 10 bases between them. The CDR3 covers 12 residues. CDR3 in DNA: TGTGCCGTCACTGGGTTGAACACTGAAGCTTTCTTT. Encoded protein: CAVTGLNTEAFF.

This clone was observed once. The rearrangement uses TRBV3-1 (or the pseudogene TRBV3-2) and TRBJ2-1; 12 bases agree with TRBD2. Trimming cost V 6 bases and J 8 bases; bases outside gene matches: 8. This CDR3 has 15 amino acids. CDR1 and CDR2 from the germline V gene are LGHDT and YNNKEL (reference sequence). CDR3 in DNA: TGTGCCAGCAGACCTAGCGGGGGGGCTTTCGATGAGCAGTTCTTC. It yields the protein CASRPSGGAFDEQFF.

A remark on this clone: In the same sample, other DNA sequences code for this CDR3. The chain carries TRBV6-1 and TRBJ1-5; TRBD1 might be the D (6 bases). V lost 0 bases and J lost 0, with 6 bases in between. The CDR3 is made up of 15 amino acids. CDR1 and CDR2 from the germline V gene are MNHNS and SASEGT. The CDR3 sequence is CASSEAGGSNQPQHF. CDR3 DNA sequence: TGTGCCAGCAGTGAAGCAGGGGGTAGCAATCAGCCCCAGCATTTT.

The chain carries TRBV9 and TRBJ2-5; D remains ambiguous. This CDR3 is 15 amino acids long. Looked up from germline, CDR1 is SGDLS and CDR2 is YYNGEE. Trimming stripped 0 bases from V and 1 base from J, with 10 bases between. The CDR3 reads CASSVEGRSQETQYF. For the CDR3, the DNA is TGTGCCAGCAGCGTAGAAGGTAGATCCCAAGAGACCCAGTACTTC.

The CDR3 nucleotides are TGTGCCAGTAGTATCCTACAGACAGGGGGCCAGAGGTCTAGAGCTTTCTTT. This sequence encodes CASSILQTGGQRSRAFF. The rearrangement joins TRBV19 to TRBJ1-1; 10 nucleotides align to TRBD1. The germline V gene has CDR1 LNHDA and CDR2 SQIVND (reference sequence). The CDR3 has 17 residues. Losses at the gene ends were 3 bases for V and 10 bases for J; bases not matched to a gene: 17.

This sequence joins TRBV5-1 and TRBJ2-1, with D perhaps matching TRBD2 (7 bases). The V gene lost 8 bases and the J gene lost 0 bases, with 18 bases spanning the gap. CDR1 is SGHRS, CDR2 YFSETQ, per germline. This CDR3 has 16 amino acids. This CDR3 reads CASHLGGGGSYNEQFF. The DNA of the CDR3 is TGCGCCAGTCATTTAGGAGGGGGGGGCTCCTACAATGAGCAGTTCTTC.

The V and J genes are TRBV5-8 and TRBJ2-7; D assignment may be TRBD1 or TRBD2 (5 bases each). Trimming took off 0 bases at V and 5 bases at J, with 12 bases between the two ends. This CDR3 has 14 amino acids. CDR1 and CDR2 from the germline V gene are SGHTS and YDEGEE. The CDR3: CASSLVSRGHEQYF. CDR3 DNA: TGTGCCAGCAGCTTGGTATCTCGGGGCCACGAGCAGTACTTC.